This T cell receptor (beta chain) was recorded in a study of graft-versus-host responses after intestinal transplantation (dated by TCRdb to the early 2020s). Describing the broader study: The transplants that recipients got were multivisceral, liver-intestinal, or isolated intestinal. Rather than being sequenced by the commercial service, samples from three later patients were sequenced in-house on an Illumina MiSeq and processed with MiXCR. The cohort enrolled about two dozen intestinal transplant recipients, one of whom was a retransplant, and 3 patients without pretransplant specimens were excluded. Alloreactive clones were identified by sequencing pre-transplant mixed lymphocyte reaction products and comparing these products with unstimulated pre-transplant donor and recipient T cells. Donor T cell macrochimerism was defined as a peak of at least 4% donor T cells among recipient peripheral blood mononuclear cells. After intestinal transplantation, graft-versus-host and host-versus-graft alloreactive T cell clones were followed in the graft, circulation and bone marrow using bulk TCR-beta CDR3 sequencing. Every recipient was given anti-thymocyte globulin induction, then maintenance tacrolimus and steroids for roughly 3 years.

V was cut back by 0 bases and J by 2 bases, leaving a gap of 8 bases between them. According to the germline V gene, CDR1 reads MGHRA and CDR2 reads YSYEKL. There are 15 amino acids in the CDR3, from cysteine to phenylalanine inclusive. Of the read, only the CDR3 DNA is kept; its 45 bases are in frame from base 1. Broad study findings and their caveats: Early after transplant, peak levels of circulating GvH clones were associated with declines in HvG clones. GvH clones were detected in recipient bone marrow, and some appeared earlier in ileal mucosa or blood, consistent with an intestinal mucosal origin. Conclusions were limited by the relatively low number and heterogeneity of intestinal transplant patients. Patients with donor T cell macrochimerism had high GvH to HvG T cell clonal ratios in their allografts.

The library came from the immunoSEQ multiplex PCR assay. For most patients, high-throughput TCR-beta CDR3 sequencing of genomic DNA was performed by Adaptive Biotechnologies. The authors' analysis ran thus. TCR sequencing data were retrieved from Adaptive's ImmunoSEQ software for about 17 patients, whereas a few other patients were processed with MiXCR and VDJtools. CDR3 nucleotide sequences shared by donor and recipient were removed because the origin of these sequences could not be assigned. Alloreactive clones required at least 2-fold expansion over unstimulated cells and minimum CFSE-low frequency of 0.002% (template counts) or 0.001% (read counts). Clones detected in sequenced pre-transplant spleen, lymph node, or MLR CFSE-low populations of the donor or recipient were defined as mappable. The cumulative frequency of alloreactive clones was calculated as a percentage of all sequences, weighted by copy number. TCRdb took this table from immuneACCESS and kept in-frame rearrangements with V and J called. Such tables lack part of the clones; where checked against another copy, unresolved V genes explain under half of the gap, and the rest is unexplained. V, J and clone size were drawn from that table, and D and trimming were deduced from the DNA. Across this sample there are thousands of clones, with about 83% seen only once. The top ten constitute 6.5% to 9% of the sample.

Intraepithelial and lamina propria lymphocytes were isolated from graft specimens using dithiothreitol, EDTA incubations and collagenase D digestion. Bulk TCR-beta sequencing was performed on serial intestinal graft biopsy specimens collected as late as 600 days after transplant. A remark on this clone: The antigen it recognizes is unknown. Base qualities are not recorded, but no much larger clone differs from it by a single base.

This material consisted of ileum tissue, taken 300 to 320 days after intestinal transplant. This TCR was recovered from a human patient who received an intestinal transplant, so some T cells may come from the graft donor. The sequence links TRBV4-1 to TRBJ1-5; TRBD1 is a possible D gene, resting on 6 matching bases. The DNA sequence is given as TGCGCCAGCAGCCAAGATCCAGGGGGCAATCAGCCCCAGCATTTT. Translated, this gives CASSQDPGGNQPQHF.